This entry is about one T cell receptor beta chain. These data belong to a study of blood T cell repertoires in COVID-19. Study in general: Sites in the United States, Italy and Spain provided acute and convalescent COVID-19 samples. PBMCs, B-cell-depleted T cells, or T cells provided the cDNA or gDNA that made up the material.

Trimming at V came to 4 bases and at J to 0 bases, leaving 3 bases not matched to a gene. The CDR3 totals 16 residues. In germline, CDR1 is SGHRS, CDR2 YFSETQ. Source study methods: Nucleated cell number was recorded as an estimate derived from reference gene primer amplification. Sequencing was performed with immunoSEQ multiplex PCR; in TCRdb, only in-frame clones are kept and a portion is missing. From that table come the V and J calls and clone size; the DNA was used to work out D and trimming. The table shows about 68,000 clones, with about 88% occurring only once. Sequenced sample: peripheral blood. The rearrangement joins TRBV5-1 to TRBJ2-5; TRBD2 aligns across 13 bases. The source is a man aged 45-60 years with active COVID-19. In DNA, the CDR3 is TGCGCCAGCAGCCTAGGACTAGCGGGGGACCAAGAGACCCAGTACTTC. It codes for CASSLGLAGDQETQYF.